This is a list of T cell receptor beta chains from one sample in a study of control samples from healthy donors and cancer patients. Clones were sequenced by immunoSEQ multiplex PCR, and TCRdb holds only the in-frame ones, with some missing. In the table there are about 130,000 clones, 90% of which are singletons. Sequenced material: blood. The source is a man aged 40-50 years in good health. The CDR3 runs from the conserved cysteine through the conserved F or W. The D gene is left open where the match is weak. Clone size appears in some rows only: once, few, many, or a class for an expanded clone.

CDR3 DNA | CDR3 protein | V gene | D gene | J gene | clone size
TGTGCCAGCAGTTACGATGGGGGGAGGACCGGTCAGCCCCAGCATTTT | CASSYDGGRTGQPQHF | TRBV6-6 | . | TRBJ1-5 | .
TGTGCCAGCACCCAGGGGGCGCTTAGTTCACCCCTCCACTTT | CASTQGALSSPLHF | TRBV6-5 | TRBD1 | TRBJ1-6 | .
TGTGCCAGCGGCCGGGTCCCCTATAATTCACCCCTCCACTTT | CASGRVPYNSPLHF | TRBV6-5 | . | TRBJ1-6 | .
TGTGCCAGTAGTACGTCCGGGCTTAGCAATCAGCCCCAGCATTTT | CASSTSGLSNQPQHF | TRBV19 | . | TRBJ1-5 | .
TGTGCCAGCAGCTTAGGGAGTCCCAATAGCAATCAGCCCCAGCATTTT | CASSLGSPNSNQPQHF | TRBV11-2 | . | TRBJ1-5 | .
TGTGCCAGCAGTAACTTTGGGGAGCAGTACTTC | CASSNFGEQYF | TRBV2 | . | TRBJ2-7 | once
TGTGCCAGCAGCTCCGGACAGGGGTCAACAACCCTCCACTTT | CASSSGQGSTTLHF | TRBV7-9 | TRBD1 | TRBJ1-6 | .
TGTGCCTGGAGACCGACGACCACAGGGGGGATCGGTGGCATTCAGTACTTC | CAWRPTTTGGIGGIQYF | TRBV30 | TRBD1 | TRBJ2-4 | .
TGTGCCAGCAGCTTAGGATCACTAGCGGGGGTCCGGGGTGAGCAGTTCTTC | CASSLGSLAGVRGEQFF | TRBV5-4 | TRBD2 | TRBJ2-1 | .
TGTGCCAGCAGCCCCCAATGGGGGTTGGAGACCCAGTACTTC | CASSPQWGLETQYF | TRBV9 | . | TRBJ2-5 | .
TGTGCCAGCAGTGAACGGGACGGCTACGAGCAGTACTTC | CASSERDGYEQYF | TRBV6-1 | . | TRBJ2-7 | .
TGCGCCAGCAGCCTCGTGGGGAGGGGAGAGAATTCACCCCTCCACTTT | CASSLVGRGENSPLHF | TRBV4-1 | . | TRBJ1-6 | few
TGCGCCAGCAGCTCTAGGACAGGGAGGGGCACTGAAGCTTTCTTT | CASSSRTGRGTEAFF | TRBV5-1 | TRBD1 | TRBJ1-1 | .
TGTGCCAGCAACTTCAACAGGGAAGGGGCCCAGTACTTC | CASNFNREGAQYF | TRBV6-5 | . | TRBJ2-5 | once
TGTGCCACCATCAGTGCGAACACTGAAGCTTTCTTT | CATISANTEAFF | TRBV24-1 | . | TRBJ1-1 | .
TGTGCCAGCAGCTTGCGGGGGGGCGGAGAGACCCAGTACTTC | CASSLRGGGETQYF | TRBV4-2 | TRBD2 | TRBJ2-5 | .
TGCAGCGTAACGTGGGTCTACAATGAGCAGTTCTTC | CSVTWVYNEQFF | TRBV29-1 | . | TRBJ2-1 | .
TGTGCCAGCAGTTTAAGCCTGAGTGGGACCGGGGAGCTGTTTTTT | CASSLSLSGTGELFF | TRBV27 | . | TRBJ2-2 | .
TGTGCCAGCAGTACCCTGGCGGGAGGGGACACCGGGGAGCTGTTTTTT | CASSTLAGGDTGELFF | TRBV7-6 | TRBD2 | TRBJ2-2 | .
TGTGCCAGCAGCTTAGGACTAGCGGGGACGGAGACCCAGTACTTC | CASSLGLAGTETQYF | TRBV5-5 | TRBD2 | TRBJ2-5 | .
TGCGCCAGCAGCACCGGACTAGCCCCGGGCAATGAGCAGTTCTTC | CASSTGLAPGNEQFF | TRBV5-1 | TRBD2 | TRBJ2-1 | .
TGTGCCAGCAGCCCAAAATCGGACAGCCGTGGTGGCTACACCTTC | CASSPKSDSRGGYTF | TRBV7-8 | . | TRBJ1-2 | once
TGTGCCAGCAGTTCAGGTGGTCAGCCCCAGCATTTT | CASSSGGQPQHF | TRBV28 | . | TRBJ1-5 | .
TGTGCCAGCAGTTACGGCAGCACTGAAGCTTTCTTT | CASSYGSTEAFF | TRBV6-5 | . | TRBJ1-1 | many
TGCGCCAGCAGCTTGTATACGGGGGCCGGGGCAGATACGCAGTATTTT | CASSLYTGAGADTQYF | TRBV5-1 | . | TRBJ2-3 | .
TGTGCCAGCAGTGAACTCGGACTAGCGTACGAGCAGTACTTC | CASSELGLAYEQYF | TRBV25-1 | TRBD2 | TRBJ2-7 | .
TGTGCCAGCAGTGAGCAGGGGGCTGAGGAGCAGTTCTTC | CASSEQGAEEQFF | TRBV6-1 | TRBD1 | TRBJ2-1 | .
TGTGCCAGCAGCGTAGGCGGTCGCGGGGGGTCCTACGAGCAGTACTTC | CASSVGGRGGSYEQYF | TRBV9 | TRBD2 | TRBJ2-7 | .
TGTGCCAGCAGTGAATTGTCAGGGACTAACTATGGCTACACCTTC | CASSELSGTNYGYTF | TRBV6-1 | . | TRBJ1-2 | .
TGTGCCAGCAGTATTGAACCGGCCCAAGAGACCCAGTACTTC | CASSIEPAQETQYF | TRBV7-3 | . | TRBJ2-5 | .
TGTGCCTGGAGTGCCCCGAGGGGGGGGCACGTATACGAGCAGTACTTC | CAWSAPRGGHVYEQYF | TRBV30 | . | TRBJ2-7 | once
TGTGCCAGCAGTGAAGCAGTGAGCGATTTCATCACCGGGGAGCTGTTTTTT | CASSEAVSDFITGELFF | TRBV2 | . | TRBJ2-2 | .
TGCGCCAGCAGCTTCGGGACTCAGGCCTTCGAGCAGTACTTC | CASSFGTQAFEQYF | TRBV5-1 | . | TRBJ2-7 | .
TGTGCCAGCAGCGGAGCAGGGAATACCGGGGAGCTGTTTTTT | CASSGAGNTGELFF | TRBV7-9 | . | TRBJ2-2 | .
TGTGCCAGCAGCGTAGCGGGGAACACTGAAGCTTTCTTT | CASSVAGNTEAFF | TRBV9 | . | TRBJ1-1 | .
TGTGCCAGCAGTTTGGTTTTCGGGGTGACTAGCACAGATACGCAGTATTTT | CASSLVFGVTSTDTQYF | TRBV28 | . | TRBJ2-3 | .
TGTGCCAGCAGCGGCTGCCTTAGTTCTGGCTACACCTTC | CASSGCLSSGYTF | TRBV11-3 | . | TRBJ1-2 | .
TGTGCCAGCAGGCCGGGACAGATGAACACTGAAGCTTTCTTT | CASRPGQMNTEAFF | TRBV28 | TRBD1 | TRBJ1-1 | .
TGCGCCAGCAGGCCCTGGGGCGGCACAGATACGCAGTATTTT | CASRPWGGTDTQYF | TRBV5-1 | . | TRBJ2-3 | .
TGTGCCAGCTCACCATACCGGGACTCGACGTACAATGAGCAGTTCTTC | CASSPYRDSTYNEQFF | TRBV18 | . | TRBJ2-1 | .
TGCGCCAGCAGTGAAACGGGAGGTTCGGACACCGGGGAGCTGTTTTTT | CASSETGGSDTGELFF | TRBV10-1 | TRBD2 | TRBJ2-2 | once
TGTGCCAGCAGCGTAGTAAGAGGCGCTGAAGCTTTCTTT | CASSVVRGAEAFF | TRBV9 | . | TRBJ1-1 | .
TGCGCCAGCAGCTTGCGGACAGGGGCGGCAGATACGCAGTATTTT | CASSLRTGAADTQYF | TRBV5-1 | TRBD1 | TRBJ2-3 | .
TGTGCCAGGCGTCAAAGCTCTGGAAACACCATATATTTT | CARRQSSGNTIYF | TRBV2 | . | TRBJ1-3 | .
TGTGCCAGCACAACTAGCGGGGGGGCCGTGAACTTC | CASTTSGGAVNF | TRBV27 | TRBD2 | TRBJ2-5 | .
TGTGCCAGTAGCACAGGGTACTCACCCCTCCACTTT | CASSTGYSPLHF | TRBV19 | . | TRBJ1-6 | .
TGTGCCAGCAGCTCTCCCGGACCAGGCTACGAGCAGTACTTC | CASSSPGPGYEQYF | TRBV7-2 | . | TRBJ2-7 | .
TGTGCCAGCAGCTTAGGGCCCGGTCGCACTGAAGCTTTCTTT | CASSLGPGRTEAFF | TRBV7-9 | . | TRBJ1-1 | .
TGTGCCAGCAGTTCCCAAAGTAGCTCCTATAATTCACCCCTCCACTTT | CASSSQSSSYNSPLHF | TRBV6-6 | . | TRBJ1-6 | few
TGTGCCAGCAGCATGGGGGGCTCCGGGGGGTACACCTTC | CASSMGGSGGYTF | TRBV12-3/TRBV12-4 | . | TRBJ1-2 | .
TGTGCCAGCAGTCCGACACAGGGTTCCAATTCACCCCTCCACTTT | CASSPTQGSNSPLHF | TRBV6-5 | . | TRBJ1-6 | .
TGTGCCAGGGAGGGGGACAGGGGTAATTCACCCCTCCACTTT | CAREGDRGNSPLHF | TRBV9 | TRBD1 | TRBJ1-6 | .
TGTGCCAGCAGCGTAGTAGGACAGGGTTTCGGGAACACCGGGGAGCTGTTTTTT | CASSVVGQGFGNTGELFF | TRBV9 | TRBD1 | TRBJ2-2 | .
TGTGCCAGCAGTGATCCAACAGGGGGCGGGAATTCACCCCTCCACTTT | CASSDPTGGGNSPLHF | TRBV25-1 | TRBD1 | TRBJ1-6 | .
TGTGCCACCAGTGACTCAGACAGGGGTCTTACGAACACCGGGGAGCTGTTTTTT | CATSDSDRGLTNTGELFF | TRBV24-1 | TRBD1 | TRBJ2-2 | once